This entry concerns a single T cell receptor (beta chain). Trimming took off 0 bases at V and 6 bases at J, with 13 bases between the two ends. CDR3 length: 15 amino acids. Germline V gene lookup returns CDR1 SGHRS and CDR2 YFSETQ. This sample is drawn from a study of T cell changes during pregnancy in multiple sclerosis. Assay: immunoSEQ multiplex PCR; the TCRdb copy retains only in-frame clones and omits some. Of some 100,000 clones listed, around 90% were seen once; the top ten hold around 1.2%. The V gene is TRBV5-1, the J gene TRBJ2-1, with D possibly matching TRBD1 (5 bases). The origin of this receptor is a female donor with multiple sclerosis, enrolled in a pregnancy study. The material was peripheral blood, obtained in the second trimester of pregnancy. CDR3 nucleotides: TGCGCCAGCAGCTTGGCCGGGTGGACAAGCAATGAGCAGTTCTTC. It codes for CASSLAGWTSNEQFF.